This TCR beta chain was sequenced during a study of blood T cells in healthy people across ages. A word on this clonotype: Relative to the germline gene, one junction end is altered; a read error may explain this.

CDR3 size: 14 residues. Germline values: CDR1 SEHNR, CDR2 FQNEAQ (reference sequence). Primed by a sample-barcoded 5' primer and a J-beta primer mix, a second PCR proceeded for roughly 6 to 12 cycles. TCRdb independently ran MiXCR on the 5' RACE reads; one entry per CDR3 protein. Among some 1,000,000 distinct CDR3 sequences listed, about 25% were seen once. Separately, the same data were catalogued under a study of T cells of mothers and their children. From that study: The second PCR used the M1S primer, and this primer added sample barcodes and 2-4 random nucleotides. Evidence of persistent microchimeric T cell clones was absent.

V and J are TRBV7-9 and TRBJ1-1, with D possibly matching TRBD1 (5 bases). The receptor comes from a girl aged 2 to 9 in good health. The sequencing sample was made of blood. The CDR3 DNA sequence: TGTGCCGGCAGCTTGGGGACGTCGAACACTGAAGCTTTCTTT. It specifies CAGSLGTSNTEAFF.